The 2 T cell receptor beta chains reported below all come from one sample, sequenced in a study of cytomegalovirus exposure and HLA in healthy donors. Vbeta (60) and Jbeta (13) primers were used in the PCR. The repertoire was sequenced with immunoSEQ multiplex PCR; TCRdb's copy has only in-frame clones and lacks some. Of 150,000 or so clones listed, 70% to 90% were seen once; the top ten hold more than 2%. Input material: PBMCs. These receptors were obtained from a man between 18 and 35 years old in good health and CMV-seropositive.

V is TRBV5-1 and J is TRBJ2-3, with a possible D match to TRBD1 (6 bases). The CDR3 is 16 residues long. Germline values: CDR1 SGHRS, CDR2 YFSETQ. Trimming stripped 6 bases from V and 3 bases from J, with 20 bases between. CDR3 bases: TGCGCCAGCAAGAAAAGGACAGACTGGGAGACAGATACGCAGTATTTT. This encodes CASKKRTDWETDTQYF. The full variable domain, completed using reference TRBV5-1 and TRBJ2-3, is KAGVTQTPRYLIKTRGQQVTLSCSPISGHRSVSWYQQTPGQGLQFLFEYFSETQRNKGNFPGRFSGRQFSNSRSEMNVSTLELGDSALYLCASKKRTDWETDTQYFGPGTRLTVL.

This clone was recorded only once. The J gene is TRBJ2-1, the V gene TRBV4-1; TRBD2 matches 8 bases. V lost 5 bases and J lost 2; bases outside the gene matches: 5. CDR1 is MGHRA and CDR2 is YSYEKL in the germline V gene. This CDR3 is 15 amino acids long. The CDR3 reads CASSEVGGAYNEQFF. The CDR3 DNA sequence: TGCGCCAGCAGCGAAGTCGGGGGGGCCTACAATGAGCAGTTCTTC.